The entry that follows covers one TCR beta chain sequence. The source of the sample is a study of blood T cell repertoires in COVID-19. Individuals drawn from around 25 US areas were roughly 18 to 95 years old. Participants in the exposed group had met a COVID-19 case in the 2 weeks before joining the study. V lost 3 bases and J 4 bases, leaving 5 bases between the germline ends. This CDR3 is built from 12 residues. CDR1 is LGHDT and CDR2 is YNNKEL in the germline V gene (reference sequence). Sequencing was performed with immunoSEQ multiplex PCR; in TCRdb, only in-frame clones are kept and a portion is missing. Of more than 250,000 clones listed, roughly 80% are singletons.

Material: PBMCs or T cells enriched from blood (not recorded which). The J gene is TRBJ2-3, the V gene TRBV3-1 (or the pseudogene TRBV3-2), with unresolved D. The sequence derives from a man aged 35 to 55 who had been exposed to COVID-19. The CDR3 reads CASSHRADTQYF. Here the CDR3 DNA reads TGTGCCAGCAGCCATAGAGCAGATACGCAGTATTTT.